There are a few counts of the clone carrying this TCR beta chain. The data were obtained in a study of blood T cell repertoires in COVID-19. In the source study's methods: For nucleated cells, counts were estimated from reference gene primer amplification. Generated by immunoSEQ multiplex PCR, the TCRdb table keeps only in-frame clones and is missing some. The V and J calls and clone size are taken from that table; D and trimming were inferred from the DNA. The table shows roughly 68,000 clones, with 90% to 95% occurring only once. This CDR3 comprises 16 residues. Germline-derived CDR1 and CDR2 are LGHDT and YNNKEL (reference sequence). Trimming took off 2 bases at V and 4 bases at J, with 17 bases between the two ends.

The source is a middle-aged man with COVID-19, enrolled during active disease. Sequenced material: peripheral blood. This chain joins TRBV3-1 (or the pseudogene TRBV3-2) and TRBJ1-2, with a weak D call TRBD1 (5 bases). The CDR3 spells CASSQLWRGRGYGYTF. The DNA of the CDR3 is TGTGCCAGCAGCCAATTGTGGAGGGGACGGGGCTATGGCTACACCTTC.